Listed below are T cell receptor beta chains from one sample, sequenced in a study of T cell responses to AZD1222 COVID-19 vaccine. The table came from immunoSEQ multiplex PCR; TCRdb's copy has only in-frame clones and leaves some out. In the table there are over 100,000 clones, over 70% of which are singletons. This sample comprised peripheral blood, obtained on day 0 of AZD1222 vaccination. These receptors were taken from an adult in good health. CDR3s include the opening cysteine and the closing phenylalanine or tryptophan. The D gene is left open where the match is weak. Where a row states a size, it is once, few, many or the class of an expanded clone; other rows omit it.

clone size,D gene,J gene,V gene,CDR3 protein,CDR3 DNA
few,NA,TRBJ2-1,TRBV28,CASSLLSSYNEQFF,TGTGCCAGCAGTTTACTGAGCTCCTACAATGAGCAGTTCTTC
NA,TRBD2,TRBJ2-7,TRBV28,CASRTSGYEQYF,TGTGCCAGCAGGACTAGCGGTTACGAGCAGTACTTC
NA,TRBD1,TRBJ2-6,TRBV29-1,CSVRGGGQGAYGANVLTF,TGCAGCGTCCGAGGGGGCGGACAGGGGGCGTATGGGGCCAACGTCCTGACTTTC
NA,TRBD1,TRBJ1-1,TRBV3-1/TRBV3-2,CASSQIYFRGQNTEAFF,TGTGCCAGCAGCCAAATATATTTCAGGGGGCAGAACACTGAAGCTTTCTTT
NA,TRBD1,TRBJ1-3,TRBV7-2,CASSQTGVSGNTIYF,TGTGCCAGCAGCCAGACAGGGGTCTCTGGAAACACCATATATTTT
NA,TRBD1,TRBJ2-3,TRBV28,CASKRGQTYPTTQYF,TGTGCCAGCAAGAGGGGACAGACGTACCCAACCACGCAGTATTTT
NA,TRBD2,TRBJ2-1,TRBV15,CATSRDQAPSGGRLQFF,TGTGCCACCAGCAGAGACCAAGCTCCTAGCGGGGGCCGGTTGCAGTTCTTC
NA,NA,TRBJ2-3,TRBV10-3,CAISESTGFTDTQYF,TGTGCCATCAGTGAGTCGACTGGGTTTACAGATACGCAGTATTTT
NA,NA,TRBJ2-1,TRBV7-7,CASSPGRIGVNEQFF,TGTGCTAGCAGCCCGGGTAGGATTGGTGTAAATGAGCAGTTCTTC
once,NA,TRBJ2-6,TRBV6-5,CASSLKDSGANVLTF,TGTGCCAGCAGTTTAAAAGACTCTGGGGCCAACGTCCTGACTTTC
once,TRBD2,TRBJ2-3,TRBV7-3,CASSFSGGDTDTQYF,TGTGCCAGCAGCTTTAGCGGGGGAGACACAGATACGCAGTATTTT
NA,TRBD1,TRBJ2-7,TRBV5-1,CASSLSGTGFIEQYF,TGCGCCAGCAGCTTGAGTGGGACAGGGTTCATCGAGCAGTACTTC
NA,TRBD2,TRBJ2-1,TRBV29-1,CSVELLGGALRANEQFF,TGCAGCGTTGAACTTCTCGGGGGGGCACTTAGGGCCAATGAGCAGTTCTTC
NA,NA,TRBJ2-1,TRBV9,CASSVDPKSSYNEQFF,TGTGCCAGCAGCGTAGACCCCAAGAGCTCCTACAATGAGCAGTTCTTC
NA,NA,TRBJ2-2,TRBV10-1,CASSESFRGGELFF,TGCGCCAGCAGTGAGTCGTTCCGGGGTGGGGAGCTGTTTTTT
NA,TRBD1,TRBJ1-2,TRBV10-2,CASRSTGAGDGYTF,TGCGCCAGCAGATCTACAGGGGCAGGAGACGGCTACACCTTC
once,TRBD2,TRBJ2-1,TRBV28,CASKTSGIGEQFF,TGTGCCAGCAAGACTAGCGGGATAGGTGAGCAGTTCTTC
NA,TRBD1,TRBJ2-7,TRBV24-1,CATSGAGGHEQYF,TGTGCCACCAGTGGGGCAGGGGGCCACGAGCAGTACTTC
NA,NA,TRBJ2-3,TRBV5-5,CASSQGYTTDTQYF,TGTGCCAGCAGCCAGGGTTATACCACAGATACGCAGTATTTT
few,NA,TRBJ1-1,TRBV7-9,CASSLAGQPNTEAFF,TGTGCCAGCAGCTTAGCAGGCCAACCGAACACTGAAGCTTTCTTT
NA,TRBD1,TRBJ2-1,TRBV6-4,CASSETTGGAYNEQFF,TGTGCCAGCAGTGAAACGACAGGGGGAGCATACAATGAGCAGTTCTTC
medium-sized,NA,TRBJ2-2,TRBV11-3,CASSPSGDLHTGELFF,TGTGCCAGCAGCCCCTCAGGGGATCTTCACACCGGGGAGCTGTTTTTT
NA,NA,TRBJ1-5,TRBV19,CASSRVRDNQPQHF,TGTGCCAGTAGTAGGGTCCGGGACAATCAGCCCCAGCATTTT
NA,NA,TRBJ1-4,TRBV25-1,CASSAPRRGASNEKLFF,TGTGCCAGCAGTGCCCCGAGACGTGGGGCCTCTAATGAAAAACTGTTTTTT
once,NA,TRBJ2-6,TRBV7-2,CASSSDSSGANVLTF,TGTGCCAGCAGCTCCGACAGCTCCGGGGCCAACGTCCTGACTTTC
NA,NA,TRBJ2-7,TRBV6-4,CASIRRQHRVDEQYF,TGTGCCAGCATAAGGAGACAGCATAGGGTTGACGAGCAGTACTTC
NA,TRBD1,TRBJ1-5,TRBV24-1,CATSDSRQGGRLGNQPQHF,TGTGCCACCAGTGATTCTCGGCAGGGGGGGAGGTTGGGCAATCAGCCCCAGCATTTT
NA,NA,TRBJ1-1,TRBV27,CASIKKDPLGGKAFF,TGTGCCAGCATCAAAAAGGACCCACTTGGGGGGAAAGCTTTCTTT
NA,TRBD1,TRBJ1-1,TRBV11-3,CASSKGQGPNTEAFF,TGTGCCAGCAGCAAAGGACAGGGACCAAACACTGAAGCTTTCTTT
NA,TRBD1,TRBJ1-4,TRBV3-1/TRBV3-2,CASSQDMGTGGEKLFF,TGTGCCAGCAGCCAAGATATGGGGACAGGGGGTGAAAAACTGTTTTTT
few,NA,TRBJ1-2,TRBV28,CASSSGFRDYGYTF,TGTGCCAGCAGTTCAGGGTTTAGGGACTATGGCTACACCTTC
NA,NA,TRBJ2-3,TRBV7-9,CASSHENVIIDTQYF,TGTGCCAGCAGCCACGAGAACGTAATTATAGATACGCAGTATTTT
few,NA,TRBJ1-4,TRBV5-1,CASSAGSLSFEKLFF,TGCGCCAGCAGCGCCGGGTCTCTCAGCTTTGAAAAACTGTTTTTT
NA,TRBD2,TRBJ2-3,TRBV11-2,CASSLEGGRAGNTQYF,TGTGCCAGCAGCTTAGAAGGTGGGAGGGCGGGAAATACGCAGTATTTT
NA,TRBD1,TRBJ1-2,TRBV6-5,CASRQGAKNYGYTF,TGTGCCAGCAGACAGGGGGCGAAGAACTATGGCTACACCTTC
NA,TRBD1,TRBJ2-7,TRBV4-1,CASSQPGQGTYEQYF,TGCGCCAGCAGCCAGCCGGGACAGGGAACCTACGAGCAGTACTTC
NA,NA,TRBJ2-7,TRBV5-6,CASSLGRHEQYF,TGTGCCAGCAGCTTGGGTCGGCACGAGCAGTACTTC
few,NA,TRBJ2-3,TRBV7-2,CASSPVVDTQYF,TGTGCCAGCAGCCCTGTGGTCGATACGCAGTATTTT
NA,NA,TRBJ1-1,TRBV28,CASSFVGGNTEAFF,TGTGCCAGCAGTTTTGTAGGGGGGAACACTGAAGCTTTCTTT
NA,NA,TRBJ1-1,TRBV5-1,CASSIYDGLNTEAFF,TGCGCCAGCAGCATATACGACGGACTGAACACTGAAGCTTTCTTT
NA,TRBD2,TRBJ2-4,TRBV3-1/TRBV3-2,CASSQDHSSGGALGIQYF,TGTGCCAGCAGCCAAGACCATTCGAGCGGGGGGGCTTTAGGTATTCAGTACTTC
NA,TRBD2,TRBJ2-3,TRBV28,CASSFMRGITDTQYF,TGTGCCAGCAGTTTTATGCGGGGGATCACAGATACGCAGTATTTT
NA,TRBD2,TRBJ2-3,TRBV19,CASSKEPPRLAGSGGSTDTQYF,TGTGCCAGTAGTAAGGAGCCGCCACGACTAGCGGGTTCCGGGGGGAGCACAGATACGCAGTATTTT
NA,TRBD1,TRBJ1-1,TRBV27,CASSFQGGTLTEAFF,TGTGCCAGCAGTTTTCAGGGGGGAACCCTGACTGAAGCTTTCTTT
NA,NA,TRBJ2-2,TRBV6-5,CASNFVNTGELFF,TGTGCCAGCAATTTCGTGAACACCGGGGAGCTGTTTTTT
NA,TRBD2,TRBJ2-1,TRBV7-8,CAGWTSGYNEQFF,TGTGCCGGGTGGACTAGCGGTTACAATGAGCAGTTCTTC
NA,NA,TRBJ2-1,TRBV7-9,CASSLNSPLYNEQFF,TGTGCCAGCAGCTTAAATTCCCCACTCTACAATGAGCAGTTCTTC
NA,NA,TRBJ2-7,TRBV5-5,CASSSLGEQYF,TGTGCCAGCAGCTCTCTGGGCGAGCAGTACTTC
NA,NA,TRBJ1-1,TRBV5-4,CASSDGWGYTEAFF,TGTGCCAGCAGCGATGGATGGGGATACACTGAAGCTTTCTTT
NA,TRBD1,TRBJ2-7,TRBV4-1,CASSQTGGLPYEQYF,TGCGCCAGCAGCCAAACAGGGGGACTTCCCTACGAGCAGTACTTC
NA,NA,TRBJ1-5,TRBV23-1,CARLPREGSNQPQHF,TGCGCCAGGCTTCCGCGGGAGGGCAGCAATCAGCCCCAGCATTTT
NA,TRBD1,TRBJ2-5,TRBV4-2,CASSQDPGTGGKTQYF,TGTGCCAGCAGCCAGGATCCCGGGACAGGGGGCAAGACCCAGTACTTC
once,TRBD2,TRBJ2-3,TRBV18,CASSPFGSSGRSTDTQYF,TGTGCCAGCTCCCCCTTTGGTTCTAGCGGGAGGTCCACAGATACGCAGTATTTT
NA,TRBD1,TRBJ1-2,TRBV6-5,CASSYDRAYGYTF,TGTGCCAGCAGTTACGACAGGGCGTATGGCTACACCTTC
NA,TRBD1,TRBJ1-1,TRBV5-6,CASSFFGTGNTEAFF,TGTGCCAGCAGCTTTTTCGGGACAGGGAACACTGAAGCTTTCTTT
once,TRBD2,TRBJ2-1,TRBV19,CASSRREGNGEQFF,TGTGCCAGTAGTAGGAGGGAGGGTAACGGTGAGCAGTTCTTC
NA,NA,TRBJ2-3,TRBV13,CASSLIASQASADTQYF,TGTGCCAGCAGCTTAATTGCGTCACAGGCCTCGGCAGATACGCAGTATTTT